This T cell receptor beta chain came from a study of blood T cell repertoires in COVID-19 (TCRdb year 2020). General notes on the study: Collaborator samples came from the United States, Italy and Spain and covered acute and convalescent phases of COVID-19. A freely available public database, intended as a resource for researchers studying the immune response to SARS-CoV-2, is where the repertoires were released. The samples were drawn from two sources: the first 160 participants of the ongoing ImmuneRACE study, and 1,200 or so subjects contributed by 6 global collaborators. Subjects who had been exposed to COVID-19, were actively infected with it, or had recovered from it provided the deeply sampled blood TCRbeta repertoires that made up the dataset. Where HLA class I and class II types were available, the types were taken from metadata supplied by the sample provider, not from assay-based typing. A de-identified subject ID, COVID-19 status, age in years and sex were almost always included in the sample metadata. The prospective study material was composed of cDNA or gDNA derived from T cells, B-cell-depleted T cells, or PBMCs.

Whole blood was collected in K2EDTA tubes by collaborating institutions according to the institutions' own protocols. For TCRbeta analysis, collaborator samples were shipped as frozen whole blood, as isolated PBMCs, or as DNA extracted from either sample type. TCRbeta CDR3 regions were amplified from genomic DNA by means of the immunoSEQ Assay, a bias-controlled multiplex PCR. Turning to the authors' computational methods: Within the assay, amplification of reference gene primers was used to estimate how many nucleated cells each sample contained. To quantify the absolute abundance of each unique TCRbeta CDR3 rearrangement, sequence reads were collapsed and filtered. For each sample, productive Simpson clonality was calculated by taking the square root of Simpson's diversity index across productive rearrangements. The clones in this table, taken by TCRdb from immuneACCESS, are in-frame only. Not every clone is retained; where verified, under half of the shortfall comes from an unresolved V gene, and the cause of the rest is unknown. D and trimming come from the DNA, and the V and J calls and clone size come from that table. Present in this sample are 26,000 or so clones, 90% of which were seen just once. The ten most abundant clones make up roughly 7.2% of the sample.

This clone has only a few counts. No cognate antigen has been identified for it. Per-base quality was not reported, and no clone a single base away is much larger than it. As encoded in the germline V gene, CDR1 is MGHDK while CDR2 is SYGVNS. V drops 3 bases and J drops 0 bases, leaving 9 bases in between. Taken from cysteine to phenylalanine, the CDR3 has 16 residues. CDR3 DNA is the only sequence kept; it has 48 bases, read in frame from the first base. Study-wide findings and limitations: The quantity of clinical and demographic metadata differed by source and by participant and was supplied without curation.

Sequencing was carried out using peripheral blood. This receptor was taken from a human donor in a cohort sampled during active COVID-19. The chain uses TRBV25-1 and TRBJ1-6; the D gene is not confidently resolved. The nucleotide sequence is given as TGTGCCAGCAGTGATAGTCGGGGCTCCTATAATTCACCCCTCCACTTT. Translated, this gives CASSDSRGSYNSPLHF. The CDR3, completed at both ends by the reference TRBV25-1 and TRBJ1-6 genes, gives the full variable domain EADIYQTPRYLVIGTGKKITLECSQTMGHDKMYWYQQDPGMELHLIHYSYGVNSTEKGDLSSESTVSRIRTEHFPLTLESARPSHTSQYLCASSDSRGSYNSPLHFGNGTRLTVT.